This is a list of T cell receptor beta chains from one sample in a study of T cell repertoires in cytomegalovirus infection. TCRdb re-analysed the reads in MiXCR, keeping a single row per CDR3 protein. Here the sample spans about 740,000 distinct CDR3 sequences, roughly a third being singletons. Sequencing was performed on PBMCs. Receptors were obtained from a human donor in good health (CMV status not recorded). Some clones in this sample may be carry-over from other donors' samples. The CDR3 runs from the conserved cysteine through the conserved F or W. A D gene is named only where the DNA matches it firmly. Rows give clone size only sometimes, using once, few, many, or a class for an expanded clone.

>TRBV7-6|many|-|TRBJ2-1
TGTGCCAGCAGCCCGGACCCCAGCTCCTACAATGAGCAGTTCTTC
CASSPDPSSYNEQFF
>TRBV2|few|-|TRBJ1-2
TGTGCCAGCAGTCGAAGGGGAGAAGCGTCGGGTGCTCGCGGCTACACCTTC
CASSRRGEASGARGYTF
>TRBV28|-|-|TRBJ1-6
TGTGCCAGCAGCCAACATCAACAGGGTTATAATTCACCCCTCCACTTT
CASSQHQQGYNSPLHF
>TRBV7-2|many|-|TRBJ2-7
TGTGCCAGCAGCCTACGCTTGGGGCCCAAGACCTTC
CASSLRLGPKTF
>TRBV2|-|-|TRBJ1-5
TGTGCCAGCAGTGAAGAAAGCAATCAGCCCAAGCATTTT
CASSEESNQPKHF
>TRBV7-6|-|TRBD1|TRBJ2-7
TGTGCCAGCAGCTTGGACAGGCCCGACGACGAGCAGTACTTC
CASSLDRPDDEQYF
>TRBV7-6|few|TRBD2|TRBJ2-5
TGTGCCAGCAGCTCGGGGTTAAGCGGGAGACAAGAGACCCAGTACTTC
CASSSGLSGRQETQYF
>TRBV28|-|-|TRBJ1-2
TGTGCCAGCAGTATACCCGGGGGGCACAACTATGGCTACACCTTC
CASSIPGGHNYGYTF
>TRBV27|many|TRBD2|TRBJ2-1
TGTGCCACCGGGACTAGCTCCTACAATGAGCAGTTCTTC
CATGTSSYNEQFF
>TRBV6-1|few|-|TRBJ2-2
TGTGCCAGCAGTGCCCGACAGCGCGGGGCCGGGGAGCTGTTTTTT
CASSARQRGAGELFF
>TRBV11-2|few|-|TRBJ2-5
TGTGCCAGCAGCTATTCTGGGGTGGCGCGGGAGACCCAGTACTTC
CASSYSGVARETQYF
>TRBV5-4|few|-|TRBJ2-2
TGTGCCAGCAGCCCTCTGGGGACGGGGGTCACCGGGGAGCTGTTTTTT
CASSPLGTGVTGELFF
>TRBV6-2/TRBV6-3|-|-|TRBJ2-2
TGTGCCAGCAGTCCCCCCGGCACCGGGGAGCTGGTTTTT
CASSPPGTGELVF
>TRBV23-1|-|-|TRBJ2-5
TGCGCCAGCAGTCACCTACGAGAGACCCAGTACTTC
CASSHLRETQYF
>TRBV5-5|few|TRBD2|TRBJ2-7
TGTGCCAGCAGCTTGGAAACTAGCGGGGGGAACGAGCAGTACTTC
CASSLETSGGNEQYF
>TRBV7-8|many|-|TRBJ2-7
TGTGCCAGCAGCTTAGAAGGGTCCAGGAGCTCCTACGAGCAGTACTTC
CASSLEGSRSSYEQYF
>TRBV7-4|-|TRBD1|TRBJ1-1
TGTGCCAGCAGCCACAGGGGTGAGGGCACTGAAGCTTTCTTT
CASSHRGEGTEAFF
>TRBV5-6|-|-|TRBJ2-1
TGTGCCAGCAGCCGCGACAGTACTGAGCAGTTCTTC
CASSRDSTEQFF
>TRBV7-9|-|-|TRBJ2-4
TGTGCCAGCTTCCCCCAGACCAAAAACATTCAGTACTTC
CASFPQTKNIQYF
>TRBV7-3|few|TRBD1|TRBJ1-2
TGTGCCAGCAGCCCGACAATTCCGGGACAGGGGGTCGATGGCTACACCTTC
CASSPTIPGQGVDGYTF
>TRBV5-4|-|-|TRBJ1-4
TGTGCCAGCAGCTTGATAGGTGTTGGGGGAGAGAATGAAAAACTGTTTTTT
CASSLIGVGGENEKLFF
>TRBV19|-|-|TRBJ1-3
TGTGCCAGTAGTATACCCGACGGGAGAAGCTCTGGAAACACCATATATTTT
CASSIPDGRSSGNTIYF
>TRBV28|-|TRBD2|TRBJ2-1
TGTGCCAGCAGTTTACTAGCGGGAGATGGTAACAATGAGCAGTTCTTC
CASSLLAGDGNNEQFF
>TRBV7-6|-|-|TRBJ2-7
TGTGCCAGCAGCTACCCTAGGGACTTTACCTACGAGCAGTACTTC
CASSYPRDFTYEQYF
>TRBV4-1|few|TRBD1|TRBJ1-1
TGCGCCAGCAGAGCCGGGACAGGGGGCGGCACTGAAGCTTTCTTT
CASRAGTGGGTEAFF
>TRBV2|-|-|TRBJ1-1
TGTGCCAGCAGTGTTATGGCATTACGGGGCAACCTTGAAGCTTTCTTT
CASSVMALRGNLEAFF
>TRBV7-2|-|-|TRBJ2-7
TGTGCCAGCGGCTTAGGGTACTGGGAGCAGTACTTC
CASGLGYWEQYF
>TRBV27|-|TRBD2|TRBJ2-5
TGTGCCAGCAGTCGACTTCTAGCGGGAGTTGGAGAGACCCAGTACTTC
CASSRLLAGVGETQYF
>TRBV28|few|-|TRBJ2-2
TGTGCCAGCACCCTCAATCGGGTGGAGCTGTTTTTT
CASTLNRVELFF
>TRBV18|-|-|TRBJ1-2
TGTGCCAGCTCACTTAACCGGTCCGGAGTGAGGGGCTATGGCTACACCTTC
CASSLNRSGVRGYGYTF
>TRBV28|many|-|TRBJ1-5
TGTGCCAGCAGCTTAGACCAGCCCCAGCATTTT
CASSLDQPQHF
>TRBV7-6|-|-|TRBJ2-1
TGTGCCAGCAGCTGGGACTCCCTGGGCAATGAGCAGTTCTTC
CASSWDSLGNEQFF
>TRBV28|few|TRBD2|TRBJ2-3
TGTGCCAGCAGGCTAGCGGGAGCTACAGATACGCAGTATTTT
CASRLAGATDTQYF
>TRBV19|many|-|TRBJ2-6
TGTGCCAGTAGTATGCAGGGTCTCTCTGGGGCCAACGTCCTGACTTTC
CASSMQGLSGANVLTF
>TRBV7-2|few|-|TRBJ2-1
TGTGCCAGCAGCTCCTGGACCGGACTACGGAATGAGCAGTTCTTC
CASSSWTGLRNEQFF
>TRBV28|few|-|TRBJ2-7
TGTGCCAGCAGTTTATCCGGATCTATTTCCTACGAGCAGTACTTC
CASSLSGSISYEQYF
>TRBV10-3|-|-|TRBJ2-5
TGTGCCATCAGCAAAGGGCGGAGTGGGTTTGGGGCAGAGACCCAGTACTTC
CAISKGRSGFGAETQYF
>TRBV28|-|-|TRBJ2-7
TGTGCCAGCAGCTCAGAGGGTCGGGCCAGGGCCTACGAGCAGTACTTC
CASSSEGRARAYEQYF
>TRBV28|-|TRBD1|TRBJ1-5
TGTGCCAGCAGTCCATGGGGCAGGGGGAGCAATCAGCCCCAGCATTTT
CASSPWGRGSNQPQHF
>TRBV7-2|-|TRBD1|TRBJ2-4
TGTGCCAGCAGCCCGGGGACAGGGGCCAAAAACATTCCGTACTTC
CASSPGTGAKNIPYF
>TRBV6-5|-|TRBD1|TRBJ1-5
TGTGCCAGCGGGAGGACAGGGCTTAATCAGCCCCAGCATTTT
CASGRTGLNQPQHF
>TRBV6-8|-|-|TRBJ2-1
TGTGCCACCCGCCCCGGGCGAAACATGGCAAATGAGCAGTTCTTC
CATRPGRNMANEQFF
>TRBV6-4|-|-|TRBJ2-3
TGTGCCAGCAGTGAGGGCAGGGGCGGCTCTCATACGCAGTATTTT
CASSEGRGGSHTQYF
>TRBV27|-|-|TRBJ1-2
TGTGCCAGCAGTTTCCGGCCGAACTATGGCTACACCTTC
CASSFRPNYGYTF
>TRBV20-1|-|TRBD2|TRBJ2-1
TGCAGTGCTAGGACCATTAGCGGGAGTACCTACAATGAGCAGTTCTTC
CSARTISGSTYNEQFF
>TRBV10-2|few|TRBD1|TRBJ1-4
TGCGCCAGCAGTGACGGACAGGGGGACGAAAAACTGTTTTTT
CASSDGQGDEKLFF